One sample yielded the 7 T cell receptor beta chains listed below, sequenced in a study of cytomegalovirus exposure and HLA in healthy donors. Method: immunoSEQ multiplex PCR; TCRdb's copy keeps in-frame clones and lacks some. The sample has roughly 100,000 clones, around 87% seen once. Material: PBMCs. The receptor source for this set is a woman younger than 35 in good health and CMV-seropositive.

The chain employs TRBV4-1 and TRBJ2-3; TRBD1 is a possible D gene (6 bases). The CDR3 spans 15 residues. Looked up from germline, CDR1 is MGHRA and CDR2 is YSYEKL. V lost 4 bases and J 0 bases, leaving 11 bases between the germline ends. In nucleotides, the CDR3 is TGCGCCAGCAGCCTCCCGGGACACAGCACAGATACGCAGTATTTT. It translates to CASSLPGHSTDTQYF.

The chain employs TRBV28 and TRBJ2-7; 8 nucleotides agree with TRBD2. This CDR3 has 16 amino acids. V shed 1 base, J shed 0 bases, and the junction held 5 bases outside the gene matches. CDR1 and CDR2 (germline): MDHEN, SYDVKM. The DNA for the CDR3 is TGTGCCAGCAGTTTATATCCAGCGGGGGCCTCCTACGAGCAGTACTTC. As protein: CASSLYPAGASYEQYF.

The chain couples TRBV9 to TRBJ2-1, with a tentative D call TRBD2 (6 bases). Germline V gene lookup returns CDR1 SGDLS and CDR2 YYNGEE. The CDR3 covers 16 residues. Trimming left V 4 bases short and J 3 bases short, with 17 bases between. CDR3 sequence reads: CASSLQRAPDYNEQFF. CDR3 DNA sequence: TGTGCCAGCAGCTTACAGCGGGCCCCAGACTACAATGAGCAGTTCTTC. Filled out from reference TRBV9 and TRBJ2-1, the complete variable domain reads DSGVTQTPKHLITATGQRVTLRCSPRSGDLSVYWYQQSLDQGLQFLIQYYNGEERAKGNILERFSAQQFPDLHSELNLSSLELGDSALYFCASSLQRAPDYNEQFFGPGTRLTVL.

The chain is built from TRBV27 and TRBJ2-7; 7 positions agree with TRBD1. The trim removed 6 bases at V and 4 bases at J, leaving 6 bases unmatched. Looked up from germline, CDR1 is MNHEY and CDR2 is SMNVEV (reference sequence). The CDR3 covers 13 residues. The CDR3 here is CASRRQGPYEQYF. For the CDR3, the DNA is TGTGCCAGCAGAAGACAGGGCCCGTACGAGCAGTACTTC.

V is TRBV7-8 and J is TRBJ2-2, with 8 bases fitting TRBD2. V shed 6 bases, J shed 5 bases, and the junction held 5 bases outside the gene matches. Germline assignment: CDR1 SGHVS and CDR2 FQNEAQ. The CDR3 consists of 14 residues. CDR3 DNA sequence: TGTGCCAGCAGGAGGGAGCGGGGGACCGGGGAGCTGTTTTTT. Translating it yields CASRRERGTGELFF.

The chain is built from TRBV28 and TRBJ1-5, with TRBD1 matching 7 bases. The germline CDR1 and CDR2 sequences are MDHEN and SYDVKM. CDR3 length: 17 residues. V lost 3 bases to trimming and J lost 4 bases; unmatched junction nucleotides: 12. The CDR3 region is CASSFHYREQGNQPQHF. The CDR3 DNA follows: TGTGCCAGCAGTTTCCATTATCGGGAACAGGGGAATCAGCCCCAGCATTTT.

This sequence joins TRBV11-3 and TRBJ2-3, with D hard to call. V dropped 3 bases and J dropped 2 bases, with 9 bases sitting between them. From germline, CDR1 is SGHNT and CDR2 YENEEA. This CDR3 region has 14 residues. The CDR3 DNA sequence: TGTGCCAGCAGCTTTACGAGTTCCACAGATACGCAGTATTTT. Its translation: CASSFTSSTDTQYF.